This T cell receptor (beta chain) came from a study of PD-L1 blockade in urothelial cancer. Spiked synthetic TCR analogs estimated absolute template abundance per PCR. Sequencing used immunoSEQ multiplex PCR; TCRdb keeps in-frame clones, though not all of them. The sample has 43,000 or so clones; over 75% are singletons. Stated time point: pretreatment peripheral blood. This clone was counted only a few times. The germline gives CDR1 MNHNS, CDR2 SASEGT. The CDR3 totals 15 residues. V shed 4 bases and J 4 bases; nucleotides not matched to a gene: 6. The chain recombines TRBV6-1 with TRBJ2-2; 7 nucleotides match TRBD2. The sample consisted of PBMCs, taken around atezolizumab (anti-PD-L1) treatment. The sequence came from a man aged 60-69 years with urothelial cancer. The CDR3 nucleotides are TGTGCCAGCAGTGGTCTAGCGGCGGCCACCGGGGAGCTGTTTTTT. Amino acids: CASSGLAAATGELFF.